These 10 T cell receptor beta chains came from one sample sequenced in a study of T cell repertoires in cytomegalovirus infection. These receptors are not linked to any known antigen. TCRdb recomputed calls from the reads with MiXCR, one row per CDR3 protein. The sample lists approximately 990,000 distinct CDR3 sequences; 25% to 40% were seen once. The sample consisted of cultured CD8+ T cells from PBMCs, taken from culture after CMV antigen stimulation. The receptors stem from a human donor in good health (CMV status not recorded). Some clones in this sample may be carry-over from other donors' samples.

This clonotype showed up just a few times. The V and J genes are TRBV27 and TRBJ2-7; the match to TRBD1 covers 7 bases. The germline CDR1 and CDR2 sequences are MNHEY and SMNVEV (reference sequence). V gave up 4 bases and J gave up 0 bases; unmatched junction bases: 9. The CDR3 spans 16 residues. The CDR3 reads CASSSSTGEHSYEQYF. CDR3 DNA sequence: TGTGCCAGCAGTTCATCCACAGGGGAACACTCCTACGAGCAGTACTTC.

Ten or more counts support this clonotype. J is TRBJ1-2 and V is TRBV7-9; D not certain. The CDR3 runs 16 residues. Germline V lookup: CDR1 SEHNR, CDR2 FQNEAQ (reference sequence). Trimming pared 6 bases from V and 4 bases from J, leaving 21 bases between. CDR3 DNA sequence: TGTGCCAGCAGGTCTTCCCGAACCGGCCACCCCTATGGCTACACCTTC. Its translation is CASRSSRTGHPYGYTF.

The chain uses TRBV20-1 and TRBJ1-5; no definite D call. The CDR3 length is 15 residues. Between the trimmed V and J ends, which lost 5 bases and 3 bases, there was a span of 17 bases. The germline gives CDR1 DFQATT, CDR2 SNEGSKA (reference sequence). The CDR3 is CSARSGWVNNQPQHF. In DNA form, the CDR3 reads TGCAGTGCTCGCAGCGGTTGGGTAAACAATCAGCCCCAGCATTTT.

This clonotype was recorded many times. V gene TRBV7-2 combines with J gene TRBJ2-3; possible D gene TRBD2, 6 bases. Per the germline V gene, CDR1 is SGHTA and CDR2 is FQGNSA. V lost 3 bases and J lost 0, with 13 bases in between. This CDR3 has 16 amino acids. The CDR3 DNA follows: TGTGCCAGCAGCTTTCCCCCGGGACTCAGCACAGATACGCAGTATTTT. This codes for CASSFPPGLSTDTQYF.

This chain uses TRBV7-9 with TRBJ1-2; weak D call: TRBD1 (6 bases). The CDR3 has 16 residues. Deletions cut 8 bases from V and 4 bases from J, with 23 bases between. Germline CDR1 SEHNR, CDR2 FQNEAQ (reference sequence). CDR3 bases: TGTGCCAGCTTCGGGGGGCGGAAAGCCTACTTCTATGGCTACACCTTC. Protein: CASFGGRKAYFYGYTF.

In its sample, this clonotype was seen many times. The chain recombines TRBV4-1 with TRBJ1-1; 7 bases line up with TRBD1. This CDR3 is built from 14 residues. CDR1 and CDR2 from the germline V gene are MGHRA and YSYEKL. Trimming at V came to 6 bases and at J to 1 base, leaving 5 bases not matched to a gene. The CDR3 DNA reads TGCGCCAGCAGAATAGGACAGGAGAACACTGAAGCTTTCTTT. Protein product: CASRIGQENTEAFF.

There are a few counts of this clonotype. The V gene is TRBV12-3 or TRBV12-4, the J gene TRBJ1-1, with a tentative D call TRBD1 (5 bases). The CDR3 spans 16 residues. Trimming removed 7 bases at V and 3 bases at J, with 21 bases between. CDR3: CASTPRFGTGDTEAFF. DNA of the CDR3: TGTGCCAGCACTCCCCGGTTCGGGACTGGGGACACTGAAGCTTTCTTT.

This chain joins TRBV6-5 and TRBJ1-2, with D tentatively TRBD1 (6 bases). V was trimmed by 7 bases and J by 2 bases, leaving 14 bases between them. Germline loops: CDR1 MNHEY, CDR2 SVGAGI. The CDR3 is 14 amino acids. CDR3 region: CASNPGTPNYGYTF. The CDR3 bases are TGTGCCAGCAACCCCGGGACACCAAACTATGGCTACACCTTC.

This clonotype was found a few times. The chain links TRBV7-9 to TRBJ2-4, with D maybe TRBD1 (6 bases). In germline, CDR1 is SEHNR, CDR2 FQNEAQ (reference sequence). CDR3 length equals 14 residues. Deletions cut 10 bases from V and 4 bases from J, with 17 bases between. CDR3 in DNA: TGTGCCACGGTCCAACAGGGAACAAAAAACATTCAGTACTTC. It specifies CATVQQGTKNIQYF.

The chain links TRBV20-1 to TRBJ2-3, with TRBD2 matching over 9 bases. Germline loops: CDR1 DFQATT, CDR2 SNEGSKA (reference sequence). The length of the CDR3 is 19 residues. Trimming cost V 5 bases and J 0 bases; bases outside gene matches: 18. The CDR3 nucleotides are TGCAGTGCTCTCAAGCGAGGGAGCGGGGGGTCATTTAGCACAGATACGCAGTATTTT. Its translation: CSALKRGSGGSFSTDTQYF.